This TCR beta chain was identified in a study of cytomegalovirus exposure and HLA in healthy donors. Study context: When 398 donors were genotyped, approximately 81% of them were found to fall in the Caucasian-associated ancestry cluster. Study outcomes and limitations: In presence/absence analyses, roughly uniform sequencing depth across donors was assumed.

In regard to this clone: What it binds is not known.

60 Vbeta and 13 Jbeta primers were used in PCR. This table comes from immunoSEQ multiplex PCR, and its TCRdb copy is limited to in-frame clones, with some not included. Counted here are fewer than 250,000 clones, 82% occurring once; the ten biggest clones make up 4.5% to 7%. The V gene lost 5 bases and the J gene lost 6 bases, with 10 bases spanning the gap. The CDR3 consists of 12 residues. Per the germline V gene, CDR1 is SEHNR and CDR2 is FQNEAQ (reference sequence). The sequence was collected from a man in his forties or fifties in good health and CMV-seropositive. Sequences were obtained from PBMCs. V and J are TRBV7-9 and TRBJ1-1, with a weak D call TRBD1 (6 bases). The CDR3 DNA reads TGTGCCAGCAGCCAAGACAGGCCTGAAGCTTTCTTT. This sequence encodes CASSQDRPEAFF. Using reference TRBV7-9 and TRBJ1-1 for the parts outside the CDR3, the full variable domain is DTGVSQNPRHKITKRGQNVTFRCDPISEHNRLYWYRQTLGQGPEFLTYFQNEAQLEKSRLLSDRFSAERPKGSFSTLEIQRTEQGDSAMYLCASSQDRPEAFFGQGTRLTVV.